These T cell receptor beta chains were read from a single sample in a study of lung T cells in sarcoidosis with Löfgren's syndrome. MiXCR was run by TCRdb on the reads, yielding one entry per CDR3 protein. The sample records 60,000 to 70,000 distinct CDR3 sequences, around 20% being singletons. The sequenced sample was CD4+ T cells from PBMCs. Every receptor here comes from a human donor with sarcoidosis (Löfgren's syndrome or another form), or a control subject (not recorded which). Each CDR3 is given with its conserved first and last residue. A D gene is named only where the DNA matches it firmly. Some rows mark clone size as missing; the rest say once, few, many or name a class of expanded clone.

j_gene: TRBJ2-7
abundance: few
v_gene: TRBV28
d_gene: .
CDR3nt: TGTGCCAGCAGATCGCGACGGGAGTCTTTCCACGAGCAGTACTTC
CDR3aa: CASRSRRESFHEQYF

j_gene: TRBJ1-5
abundance: .
v_gene: TRBV20-1
d_gene: .
CDR3nt: TGCAGTGCAGGGGATCAGCCCCAGCATTTT
CDR3aa: CSAGDQPQHF

j_gene: TRBJ1-2
abundance: many
v_gene: TRBV20-1
d_gene: .
CDR3nt: TGCAGTGCTAGGGGGACGGCGTCTGGCTACACCTTC
CDR3aa: CSARGTASGYTF

j_gene: TRBJ2-3
abundance: many
v_gene: TRBV4-1
d_gene: .
CDR3nt: TGCGCCAGCAGCCAAGATCACCGGCGGGCGCAGAGCTCAGATACGCAGTATTTT
CDR3aa: CASSQDHRRAQSSDTQYF

j_gene: TRBJ1-4
abundance: few
v_gene: TRBV2
d_gene: .
CDR3nt: TGTGCCAGCAGTGTACGACAGAACGAAAAACTGTTTTTT
CDR3aa: CASSVRQNEKLFF

j_gene: TRBJ1-3
abundance: many
v_gene: TRBV25-1
d_gene: .
CDR3nt: TGTGCCAGCAGTTCCGAGGGAAAGATTGGAAACACCATATATTTT
CDR3aa: CASSSEGKIGNTIYF

j_gene: TRBJ2-5
abundance: .
v_gene: TRBV20-1
d_gene: .
CDR3nt: TGCAGTGCACCCCCGGCACCCCAAGAGACCCAGTACTTC
CDR3aa: CSAPPAPQETQYF

j_gene: TRBJ2-1
abundance: many
v_gene: TRBV2
d_gene: .
CDR3nt: TGTGCCAGCAGTGAACATGAAGCGGAGTACAATGAGCAGTTCTTC
CDR3aa: CASSEHEAEYNEQFF

j_gene: TRBJ2-7
abundance: many
v_gene: TRBV7-2
d_gene: TRBD2
CDR3nt: TGTGCCAGCGGAAACGGGGGGAGGTACGAGCAGTACTTC
CDR3aa: CASGNGGRYEQYF

j_gene: TRBJ2-1
abundance: few
v_gene: TRBV2
d_gene: TRBD2
CDR3nt: TGTGCCAGCAGTGAACGAGCGGGGATCGGGTACAATGAGCAGTTCTTC
CDR3aa: CASSERAGIGYNEQFF

j_gene: TRBJ1-2
abundance: many
v_gene: TRBV20-1
d_gene: .
CDR3nt: TGCAGTGCTAGGGAGGGCGCTGGCTACACCTTC
CDR3aa: CSAREGAGYTF

j_gene: TRBJ1-2
abundance: many
v_gene: TRBV15
d_gene: .
CDR3nt: TGTGCCACCAGCAGAGACAGGGTGGGGTACACCTTC
CDR3aa: CATSRDRVGYTF

j_gene: TRBJ2-7
abundance: many
v_gene: TRBV14
d_gene: TRBD2
CDR3nt: TGTGCCAGCAGCCGGACTAGCGGGAGTTTCGAGCAGTACTTC
CDR3aa: CASSRTSGSFEQYF

j_gene: TRBJ2-3
abundance: few
v_gene: TRBV12-3/TRBV12-4
d_gene: TRBD1
CDR3nt: TGTGCCAGCAGACGGACAGGGTTGGGAGATACGCAGTATTTT
CDR3aa: CASRRTGLGDTQYF

j_gene: TRBJ2-1
abundance: few
v_gene: TRBV11-2
d_gene: .
CDR3nt: TGTGCCAGCAGCTCCCAACCCGGGGCCAGGGGAGAGCAGTTCTTC
CDR3aa: CASSSQPGARGEQFF

j_gene: TRBJ1-1
abundance: .
v_gene: TRBV7-9
d_gene: .
CDR3nt: TGTGCCAGCAGCTTACTGGGGCCGTCAGCGGTGGCTTTCTTT
CDR3aa: CASSLLGPSAVAFF

j_gene: TRBJ1-3
abundance: few
v_gene: TRBV29-1
d_gene: TRBD1
CDR3nt: TGCAGCGTTTGGGACAGGGGTTCCGGAAACACCATATATTTT
CDR3aa: CSVWDRGSGNTIYF

j_gene: TRBJ2-2
abundance: many
v_gene: TRBV7-6
d_gene: .
CDR3nt: TGTGCCAGCAGCGGGAGAAATGGCAAGAACACCGGGGAGCTGTTTTTT
CDR3aa: CASSGRNGKNTGELFF

j_gene: TRBJ1-2
abundance: many
v_gene: TRBV20-1
d_gene: .
CDR3nt: TGCAGTGCTAAGGGGCCGTCTAACTATGGCTACACCTTC
CDR3aa: CSAKGPSNYGYTF

j_gene: TRBJ2-7
abundance: many
v_gene: TRBV28
d_gene: TRBD2
CDR3nt: TGTGCCAGCAGCCTGGGAGGGAAAAATTACGAGCAGTACTTC
CDR3aa: CASSLGGKNYEQYF

j_gene: TRBJ1-5
abundance: .
v_gene: TRBV12-3/TRBV12-4
d_gene: TRBD1
CDR3nt: TGTGCCAGCAGTTTAGATGCCCCAGGGGGACAGCCCCAGCATTTT
CDR3aa: CASSLDAPGGQPQHF

j_gene: TRBJ1-1
abundance: many
v_gene: TRBV6-1
d_gene: .
CDR3nt: TGTGCCAGCAGTGATCACCTTCGGCAGGTGAACACTGAAGCTTTCTTT
CDR3aa: CASSDHLRQVNTEAFF

j_gene: TRBJ2-7
abundance: .
v_gene: TRBV11-3
d_gene: .
CDR3nt: TGTGCCAGCAGCTTAGATACGGCGGACGGCTACGAGCAGTACTTC
CDR3aa: CASSLDTADGYEQYF

j_gene: TRBJ1-1
abundance: .
v_gene: TRBV30
d_gene: .
CDR3nt: TGTGCCTGGGGTCATCAGCACAGCATGAACACTGAAGCTTTCTTT
CDR3aa: CAWGHQHSMNTEAFF

j_gene: TRBJ2-4
abundance: few
v_gene: TRBV11-2
d_gene: TRBD1
CDR3nt: TGTGCCAGCAGTTTTTTCACCGGGACAGAGATAAACATTCAGTACTTC
CDR3aa: CASSFFTGTEINIQYF

j_gene: TRBJ2-1
abundance: medium-sized
v_gene: TRBV6-1
d_gene: TRBD1
CDR3nt: TGTGCCAGCGGTCGACAGGGCTTTTACAATGAGCAGTTCTTC
CDR3aa: CASGRQGFYNEQFF

j_gene: TRBJ2-5
abundance: few
v_gene: TRBV11-1
d_gene: .
CDR3nt: TGTGCCAGCAGCTTGAGACAGTTCCAAGAGACCCAGTACTTC
CDR3aa: CASSLRQFQETQYF

j_gene: TRBJ1-5
abundance: few
v_gene: TRBV12-3/TRBV12-4
d_gene: TRBD1
CDR3nt: TGTGCCAGCAGTTTCCCCGGACAGGGCTTGAGAGTCAATCAGCCCCAGCATTTT
CDR3aa: CASSFPGQGLRVNQPQHF

j_gene: TRBJ2-1
abundance: many
v_gene: TRBV20-1
d_gene: .
CDR3nt: TGCAGTGCTAGAGTACCACCCCGGCCCCACAATGAGCAGTTCTTC
CDR3aa: CSARVPPRPHNEQFF

j_gene: TRBJ2-1
abundance: .
v_gene: TRBV7-3
d_gene: .
CDR3nt: TGTGCCAGCAGCCCGAACAGGGCGTCCTACAATGAGCAGTTCTTC
CDR3aa: CASSPNRASYNEQFF

j_gene: TRBJ2-3
abundance: .
v_gene: TRBV20-1
d_gene: .
CDR3nt: TGCAGTGCTAGAAGGGTTAGCGGAAGCACAGATACGCAGTATTTT
CDR3aa: CSARRVSGSTDTQYF

j_gene: TRBJ1-3
abundance: many
v_gene: TRBV7-2
d_gene: .
CDR3nt: TGTGCCAGCAGCTTAGACGCCGGAAACACCATATATTTT
CDR3aa: CASSLDAGNTIYF

j_gene: TRBJ1-4
abundance: many
v_gene: TRBV28
d_gene: TRBD1
CDR3nt: TGTGCCAGCAGCCCCGGGACAGGGGATCGAAAACTGTTTTTT
CDR3aa: CASSPGTGDRKLFF

j_gene: TRBJ2-1
abundance: .
v_gene: TRBV6-2/TRBV6-3
d_gene: TRBD2
CDR3nt: TGTGCCAGCCGAAAATCGGGTGGCGGGGGGGGCAATGAGCAGTTCTTC
CDR3aa: CASRKSGGGGGNEQFF

j_gene: TRBJ2-1
abundance: .
v_gene: TRBV14
d_gene: TRBD2
CDR3nt: TGTGCCAGCAGCCAAGCTAGCGGGGGTACCAATGAGCAGTTCTTC
CDR3aa: CASSQASGGTNEQFF

j_gene: TRBJ2-1
abundance: many
v_gene: TRBV7-9
d_gene: .
CDR3nt: TGTGCCAGCAGCGGGGGGACCTACAATGAGCAGTTCTTC
CDR3aa: CASSGGTYNEQFF

j_gene: TRBJ2-5
abundance: many
v_gene: TRBV6-1
d_gene: .
CDR3nt: TGTGCCAGCAGCCGCGGGGACAGCTCCCAAGAGACCCAGTACTTC
CDR3aa: CASSRGDSSQETQYF

j_gene: TRBJ1-1
abundance: .
v_gene: TRBV12-3/TRBV12-4
d_gene: .
CDR3nt: TGTGCCAGCAGTTTAGTTAGGGGAACGAACACTGAAGCTTTCTTT
CDR3aa: CASSLVRGTNTEAFF

j_gene: TRBJ2-7
abundance: .
v_gene: TRBV7-8
d_gene: .
CDR3nt: TGTGCCAGCAGCTTAGTGGCAGCGGAAAGCTCCTACGAGCAGTACTTC
CDR3aa: CASSLVAAESSYEQYF

j_gene: TRBJ2-1
abundance: many
v_gene: TRBV27
d_gene: .
CDR3nt: TGTGCCAGCAGCCCTTTCCTACGGGAGAGGGCCTACAATGAGCAGTTCTTC
CDR3aa: CASSPFLRERAYNEQFF

j_gene: TRBJ2-1
abundance: .
v_gene: TRBV20-1
d_gene: TRBD2
CDR3nt: TGCAGTGCTAGAGCCGATATGCCGGGACTAGCGGGAAGGGGCTCCTACAATGAGCAGTTCTTC
CDR3aa: CSARADMPGLAGRGSYNEQFF

j_gene: TRBJ2-3
abundance: .
v_gene: TRBV7-2
d_gene: .
CDR3nt: TGTGCCAGCAGCTTCGGGGCCGCCGCAGATACGCAGTATTTT
CDR3aa: CASSFGAAADTQYF